Included here is one T cell receptor (beta chain) sequence, with context. Its specific antigen is unknown. No base quality information exists; no much larger clone differs at one position. The immunoSEQ Assay, a bias-controlled multiplex PCR, was used to amplify TCRbeta CDR3 regions from genomic DNA. In the paper's pipeline: Nucleated cell counts per sample were estimated from amplification of reference gene primers within the assay. To quantify the absolute abundance of each unique TCRbeta CDR3 rearrangement, sequence reads were collapsed and filtered. For each sample, productive Simpson clonality was calculated as the square root of Simpson's diversity index over productive rearrangements. TCRdb's version of the immuneACCESS table is confined to in-frame rearrangements and falls short of the full clone set. An unresolved V gene accounts for under half of the shortfall where checked; the remainder is of unknown origin. The D gene and trimming were derived from the DNA, and the V and J assignments and clone size from that table. In all, the sample holds more than 300,000 clones, and nearly 90% of those were seen once. Roughly 10% of the sample lies in the top ten.

The source of the sample is a study of blood T cell repertoires in COVID-19 (dated by TCRdb to about 2020). For the study in its entirety: Samples covering the acute and convalescent phases of COVID-19 were provided by collaborators in the United States, Italy and Spain. The prospective study material was composed of cDNA or gDNA derived from T cells, B-cell-depleted T cells, or PBMCs. The dataset comprised deeply sampled blood TCRbeta repertoires from subjects exposed to, actively infected with, or recovered from COVID-19. The repertoires were released in a freely available public database meant as a resource for research on the immune response to SARS-CoV-2. Samples came from the ongoing ImmuneRACE study (first 160 participants) plus 1,254 subjects from 6 global collaborators. The sample metadata nearly always contained a de-identified subject ID, COVID-19 status, age in years and sex. Where HLA class I and class II types were available, the types were taken from metadata supplied by the sample provider, not from assay-based typing. The paper as a whole reports these results and caveats: How much clinical and demographic metadata was included differed by source and by participant, and the metadata was provided uncurated.

Enrolling through a virtual design, the prospective study's participants ranged in age from roughly 18 to 95 years and lived across 24 United States geographic areas. In the prospective study, participants were assigned to cohorts based on the clinical history participants reported in a screening survey and a study questionnaire. For ImmuneRACE Cohort 3, a participant was defined as recovered based on two consecutive negative NP/OP PCR tests, clearance by a healthcare professional, or resolution of symptoms. Mobile phlebotomists in the prospective study collected whole blood, serum and a nasopharyngeal or oropharyngeal swab from every participant. Over a roughly two-month period, participants in the prospective study had the option of providing additional blood draws and questionnaires. Before DNA extraction, blood samples from the prospective study were shipped at room temperature or frozen. This TCR was recovered from a young woman who had recovered from COVID-19. The sample comprised PBMCs or T cells enriched from blood (not recorded which).

The nucleotide sequence is TGTGCCTGTAGAGCGGGAGGGAGGCAGTACTTC. Translated, this gives CACRAGGRQYF. The chain couples TRBV30 to TRBJ2-7, and TRBD2 matches 10 of the central bases. For CDR1 and CDR2, the germline V gene (reference sequence) lists GTSNPN and SVGIG. V lost 6 bases and J lost 9 bases, and the count of bases not matched to a germline gene is 5. The CDR3 has 11 amino acids, counting the end cysteine and phenylalanine. The only DNA kept is the CDR3, 33 bases in frame from the first base. When the CDR3 is completed using the reference TRBV30 and TRBJ2-7 genes on either side, the full variable domain is SQTIHQWPATLVQPVGSPLSLECTVEGTSNPNLYWYRQAAGRGLQLLFYSVGIGQISSEVPQNLSASRPQDRQFILSSKKLLLSDSGFYLCACRAGGRQYFGPGTRLTVT.